These T cell receptor beta chains were read from a single sample in a study of read filtering for tumor transcriptome and immune sequencing. Each CDR3 protein is one row after TCRdb ran MiXCR on the reads. The sample lists tens of thousands of distinct CDR3 sequences, under 25% occurring once. Sequences were obtained from a population of CD138-negative cells sorted from bone marrow. Receptor source: a donor aged 40 or over with multiple myeloma. Each CDR3 is given with its conserved first and last residue. A D gene is named only where the DNA matches it firmly. Part of the rows lack a size; the others show once, few, many or a class for expanded clones.

cdr3_aa	cdr3_nt	v_call	cdr3_length	d_call	j_call	clone_size
CASREASAYEQYF	TGTGCCAGCAGGGAGGCATCGGCCTACGAGCAGTACTTC	TRBV28	13	-	TRBJ2-7	many
CASSPPVSGTDTQYF	TGTGCCAGCAGCCCCCCAGTGTCGGGGACAGATACGCAGTATTTT	TRBV14	15	-	TRBJ2-3	few
CASKRSGGWNTEAFF	TGTGCCAGCAAAAGGTCGGGGGGGTGGAACACTGAAGCTTTCTTT	TRBV6-1	15	-	TRBJ1-1	few
CSVTGGGTYEQYF	TGCAGCGTTACTGGGGGTGGCACTTACGAGCAGTACTTC	TRBV29-1	13	-	TRBJ2-7	many
CSALLMNTEAFF	TGCAGTGCCCTCTTGATGAACACTGAAGCTTTCTTT	TRBV20-1	12	-	TRBJ1-1	few
CSAREFGTAFEQYF	TGCAGTGCTAGAGAGTTCGGGACAGCTTTCGAGCAGTACTTC	TRBV20-1	14	TRBD1	TRBJ2-7	many
CASSSSRGLEAFF	TGTGCCAGCAGTTCTTCCAGGGGGCTTGAAGCTTTCTTT	TRBV2	13	TRBD1	TRBJ1-1	few
CSASPRTVYNEQFF	TGCAGTGCTAGCCCTCGTACCGTCTACAATGAGCAGTTCTTC	TRBV20-1	14	-	TRBJ2-1	many
CASTLRSNTEAFF	TGTGCCAGCACTCTCCGGTCGAACACTGAAGCTTTCTTT	TRBV7-9	13	-	TRBJ1-1	many
CASTGGTIYNEQFF	TGTGCCAGCACCGGGGGGACGATCTACAATGAGCAGTTCTTC	TRBV28	14	TRBD2	TRBJ2-1	many
CASASSGGLYNEQFF	TGTGCCAGCGCTTCTAGCGGGGGGCTCTACAATGAGCAGTTCTTC	TRBV7-2	15	TRBD2	TRBJ2-1	many
CASSLLDTGELFF	TGTGCCAGCAGTTTATTGGACACCGGGGAGCTGTTTTTT	TRBV12-3/TRBV12-4	13	-	TRBJ2-2	many
CASSTAGYTEAFF	TGTGCCAGCAGCACTGCAGGGTACACTGAAGCTTTCTTT	TRBV5-4	13	-	TRBJ1-1	-